The present entry profiles one T cell receptor (beta chain) with its context. Antigen specificity is unknown. The entry originates in a study of OX40 agonist ivuxolimab in advanced cancers. Regarding the study as a whole: Fewer expanded clones were found on average in CD4+ than in CD8+ T cells. Circulating CD4+ and CD8+ T cells showed clonal expansion by week 6 at 0.1 to 3.0 mg/kg.

The CDR3 sequence is 17 residues long. Autoimmune disease history or systemic immunosuppression was exclusionary. Drawing of blood for sampling happened at baseline, at cycle 4 day 1, and at cycle 7 day 1. Libraries were prepared by immunoSEQ multiplex PCR; TCRdb keeps only in-frame clonotypes and omits some of them. This sample has roughly 150,000 clones; approximately 94% occur once, and the top ten carry about 0.3%. This receptor was obtained from an adult with an advanced solid tumor such as melanoma, head and neck, liver or kidney cancer. Sequenced material: CD4+ or CD8+ T cells sorted from blood, taken in a trial of the OX40 agonist ivuxolimab. The chain carries TRBV1 and TRBJ2-1; the tabulated D call, TRBD2, remains unverified against the DNA. TRBV1 is designated a pseudogene. The CDR3 reads CTSSQSIAGNSYNEQFF. The CDR3 bases are TGCACCAGCAGCCAATCCATAGCGGGAAACTCCTACAATGAGCAGTTCTTC.